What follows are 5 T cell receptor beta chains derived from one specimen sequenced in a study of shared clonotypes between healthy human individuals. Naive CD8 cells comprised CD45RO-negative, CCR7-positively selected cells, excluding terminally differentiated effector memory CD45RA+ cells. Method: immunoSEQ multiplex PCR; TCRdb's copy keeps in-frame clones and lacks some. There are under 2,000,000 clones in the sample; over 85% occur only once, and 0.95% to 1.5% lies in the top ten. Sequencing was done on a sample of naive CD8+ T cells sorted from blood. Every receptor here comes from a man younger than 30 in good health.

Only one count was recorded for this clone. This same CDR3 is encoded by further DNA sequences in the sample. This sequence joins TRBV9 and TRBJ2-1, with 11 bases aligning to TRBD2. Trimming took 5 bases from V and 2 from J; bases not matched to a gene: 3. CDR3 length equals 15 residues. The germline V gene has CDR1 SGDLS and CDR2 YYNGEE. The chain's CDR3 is CASSFSGGAYNEQFF. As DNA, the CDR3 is TGTGCCAGCAGTTTTAGCGGGGGGGCCTACAATGAGCAGTTCTTC.

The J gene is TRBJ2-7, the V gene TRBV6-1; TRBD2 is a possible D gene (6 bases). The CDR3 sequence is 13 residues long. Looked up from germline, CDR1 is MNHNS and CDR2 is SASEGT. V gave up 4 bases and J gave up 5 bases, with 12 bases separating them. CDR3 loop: CASSGWGLHEQYF. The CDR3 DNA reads TGTGCCAGCAGTGGGTGGGGACTTCACGAGCAGTACTTC.

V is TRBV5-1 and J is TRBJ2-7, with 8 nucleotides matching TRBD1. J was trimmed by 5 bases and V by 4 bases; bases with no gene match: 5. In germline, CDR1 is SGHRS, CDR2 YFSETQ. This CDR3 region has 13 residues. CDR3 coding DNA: TGCGCCAGCAGCGTCGGACAGGGAAACGAGCAGTACTTC. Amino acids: CASSVGQGNEQYF.

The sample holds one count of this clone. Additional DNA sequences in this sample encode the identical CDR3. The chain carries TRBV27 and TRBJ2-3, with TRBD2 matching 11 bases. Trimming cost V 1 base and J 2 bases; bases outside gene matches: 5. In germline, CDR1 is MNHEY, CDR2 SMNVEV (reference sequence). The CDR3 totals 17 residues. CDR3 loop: CASSLLASGGITDTQYF. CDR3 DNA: TGTGCCAGCAGTTTATTAGCTAGCGGGGGGATCACAGATACGCAGTATTTT.

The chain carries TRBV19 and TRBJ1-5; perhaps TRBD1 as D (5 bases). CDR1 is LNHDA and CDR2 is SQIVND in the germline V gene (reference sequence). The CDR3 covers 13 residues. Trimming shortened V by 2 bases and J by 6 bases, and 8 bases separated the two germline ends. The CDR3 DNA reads TGTGCCAGTAGTATAACTGGGGCTCAGCCCCAGCATTTT. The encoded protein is CASSITGAQPQHF. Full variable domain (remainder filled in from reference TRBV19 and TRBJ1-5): DGGITQSPKYLFRKEGQNVTLSCEQNLNHDAMYWYRQDPGQGLRLIYYSQIVNDFQKGDIAEGYSVSREKKESFPLTVTSAQKNPTAFYLCASSITGAQPQHFGDGTRLSIL.